Below, one T cell receptor (beta chain) is given with its context. The sample comes from a study of blood T cell repertoires in COVID-19. Study-level background: The United States, Italy and Spain supplied acute and convalescent COVID-19 samples.

Source study methods: Counts of nucleated cells, estimated from reference gene primer amplification, were obtained. The data were produced by immunoSEQ multiplex PCR, yet TCRdb's version contains in-frame clones alone and is incomplete. From that table come the V and J calls and clone size; the DNA was used to work out D and trimming. The repertoire holds approximately 81,000 clones, with around 92% as singletons. The TCR sequence derives from a woman aged 50 to 60 in a cohort sampled during active COVID-19. Sequencing input: peripheral blood.

The chain's CDR3 is CAGGDRENEKLFF. The CDR3, as DNA: TGTGCCGGCGGGGACAGGGAAAATGAAAAACTGTTTTTT. The chain links TRBV9 to TRBJ1-4; 9 nucleotides match TRBD1. V lost 10 bases to trimming and J lost 5 bases; unmatched junction nucleotides: 6. The CDR3 has 13 amino acids. The germline gives CDR1 SGDLS, CDR2 YYNGEE.